This T cell receptor beta chain comes out of a study of T cells in Graves' hyperthyroidism and ophthalmopathy. Notes on the study in general: Most clonotypes that expanded in the thyroid above 0.001 also showed up in blood. A model of 13 V-J features distinguished ophthalmopathy from stable hyperthyroidism.

What was amplified from RNA transcripts were TCR beta CDR3 regions. When the TCR CDR3 underwent first-round RT-PCR, the HTBI primer set was used. A single record per CDR3 protein comes from TCRdb applying MiXCR to the multiplex PCR reads. Of roughly 100,000 distinct CDR3 sequences listed, around 42% are singletons. The CDR3 is 16 residues long. V was cut by 7 bases and J by 3 bases, with 19 bases left in between. The study defined stable Graves' hyperthyroidism as no ophthalmopathy progression within 18 months. There are many counts of this clonotype. What it binds is unknown. This chain links TRBV12-3 or TRBV12-4 with TRBJ2-1; D may be TRBD2 (6 bases). The specimen was peripheral blood or thyroid tissue (not recorded which). This TCR came from a woman aged 25 to 39 with Graves' hyperthyroidism. The chain's CDR3 is CASIGLAREGYNEQFF. The DNA of the CDR3 is TGTGCCAGCATCGGTCTAGCGAGGGAAGGCTACAATGAGCAGTTCTTC.